This TCR beta chain was observed in a study of PD-1 blockade in classical Hodgkin lymphoma. The table came from immunoSEQ multiplex PCR; TCRdb's copy has only in-frame clones and leaves some out. Here the sample spans roughly 100,000 clones, over 85% being singletons. Time point: cycle 4 day 1 (C4D1), after five to seven weeks of nivolumab. After autologous stem cell transplantation all patients relapsed, and prior brentuximab vedotin exposure differed between cohorts. In its sample, this clone was seen once. Its antigen is not identified. The study, taken as a whole, reports: Later analyses included only patients treated at least 1 year post-ASCT. A significant rise in TCR diversity was seen by C4D1 for CD4+ cells but not for CD8+ cells. Complete responders' diversity at baseline resembled that of newly diagnosed patients. As was reported, newly diagnosed patients showed lower baseline TCR diversity than healthy donors did.

V lost 7 bases to trimming and J lost 4 bases; unmatched junction nucleotides: 8. Germline V gene sequence: CDR1 LNHDA, CDR2 SQIVND (reference sequence). CDR3 length: 15 amino acids. This sequence was found in a human donor with classical Hodgkin lymphoma. The chain joins TRBV19 to TRBJ1-2; TRBD1 agrees at 11 bases. Specimen: peripheral blood mononuclear cells (PBMCs), collected before the fourth cycle of nivolumab. CDR3 loop: CASTEWTGGPYGYTF. The CDR3 DNA reads TGTGCCAGTACAGAATGGACAGGGGGCCCCTATGGCTACACCTTC. Supplemented by reference TRBV19 and TRBJ1-2, the full variable domain reads DGGITQSPKYLFRKEGQNVTLSCEQNLNHDAMYWYRQDPGQGLRLIYYSQIVNDFQKGDIAEGYSVSREKKESFPLTVTSAQKNPTAFYLCASTEWTGGPYGYTFGSGTRLTVV.